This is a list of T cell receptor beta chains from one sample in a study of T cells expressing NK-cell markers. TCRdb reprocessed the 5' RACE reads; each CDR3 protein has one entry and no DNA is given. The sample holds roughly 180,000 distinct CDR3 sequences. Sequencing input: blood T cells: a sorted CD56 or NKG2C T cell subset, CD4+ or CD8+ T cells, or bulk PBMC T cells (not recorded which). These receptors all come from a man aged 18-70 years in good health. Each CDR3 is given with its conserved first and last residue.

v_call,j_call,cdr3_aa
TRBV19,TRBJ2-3,CASSLRTHGPDTQYF
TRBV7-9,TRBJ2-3,CASSEILAGSSTDTQYF
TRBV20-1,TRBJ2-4,CSARHERAKNIQYF
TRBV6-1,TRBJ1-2,CASSEWTAKTPNYGYTF
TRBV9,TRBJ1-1,CASSDGDSGTEAFF
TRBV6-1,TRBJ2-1,CASSEARGGIGVLGYNEQFF
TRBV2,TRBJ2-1,CASGLPTEQFF
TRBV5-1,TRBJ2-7,CASSLALGTRDEQYF
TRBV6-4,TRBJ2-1,CASSDSIEPYNEQFF
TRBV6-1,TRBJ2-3,CAAKRLVADTQYF
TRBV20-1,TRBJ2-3,CSAHRGTSTDTQYF
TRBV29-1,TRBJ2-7,CSGKTVGSYEQYF
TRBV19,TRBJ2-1,CASSIDLNGEQFF
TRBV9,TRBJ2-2,CATRPGDTGELFF
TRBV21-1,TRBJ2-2,CASSKKGQPELFF
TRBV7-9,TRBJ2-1,CASSLSRGGLFNNEQFF
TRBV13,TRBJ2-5,CASSFPSGGASETQYF
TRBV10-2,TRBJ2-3,CASSEDRGTDTQYF
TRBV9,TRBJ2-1,CASSVGSGRGGNEQFF
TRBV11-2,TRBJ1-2,CASSLAWTDYGYTF
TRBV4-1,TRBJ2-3,CASSQVPTSDTQYF
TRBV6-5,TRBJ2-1,CASSYSGTDDEQFF
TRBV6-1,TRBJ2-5,CASSPFTRGDQETQYF
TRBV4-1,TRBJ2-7,CASSKLAGGTSSYEQYF
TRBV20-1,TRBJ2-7,CSASGQGHREQYF
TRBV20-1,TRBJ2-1,CSASSGTSSYNEQFF
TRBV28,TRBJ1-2,CASRETGQANYGYTF
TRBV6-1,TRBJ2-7,CASSGGIGTGPGSEQYF
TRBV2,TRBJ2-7,CASSLGQEKNF
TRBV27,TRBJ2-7,CASSFWSGADEQYF
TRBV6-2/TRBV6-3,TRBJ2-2,CASLLRTENTGELFF
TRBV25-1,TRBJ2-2,CASSVGQNTGELFF
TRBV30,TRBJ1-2,CAWSPTGGEGYTF
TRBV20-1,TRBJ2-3,CSASFGASPNTDTQYF
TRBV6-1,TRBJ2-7,CASRGTGNNYEQYF
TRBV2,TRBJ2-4,CASSEIGGVAKNIQYF
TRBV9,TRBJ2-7,CASSVAGAHSYEQYF
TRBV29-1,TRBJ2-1,CSVEEQGPLYYNEQFF
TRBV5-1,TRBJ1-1,CASSPRYPNTEAFF
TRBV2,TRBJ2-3,CAPTPRYTDTQYF
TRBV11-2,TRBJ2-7,CASSLSLARGSYEQYF
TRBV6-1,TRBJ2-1,CASSELVDFGEQFF
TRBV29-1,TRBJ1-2,CSVFFFGTDYGYTF
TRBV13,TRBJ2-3,CASSLAGAGGPGTQYF
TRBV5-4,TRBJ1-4,CASSFREKLFF
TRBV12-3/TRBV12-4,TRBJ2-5,CASTKGDFQETQYF
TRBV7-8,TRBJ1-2,CASSLGPTALYGYTF
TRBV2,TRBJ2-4,CASSERDRGAKNIQYF
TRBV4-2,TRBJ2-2,CASSQDLETGELFF
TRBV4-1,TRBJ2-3,CASSQEQGLAGYFSTDTQYF
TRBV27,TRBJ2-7,CASSLMGTRRSSYEQYF
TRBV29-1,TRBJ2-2,CSVAPSTGELFFF
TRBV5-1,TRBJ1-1,CASSLGVDREGGDTEAFF
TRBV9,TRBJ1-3,CASSVQTGAGNTIYF
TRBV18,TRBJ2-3,CASSPYGVGPDTQYF